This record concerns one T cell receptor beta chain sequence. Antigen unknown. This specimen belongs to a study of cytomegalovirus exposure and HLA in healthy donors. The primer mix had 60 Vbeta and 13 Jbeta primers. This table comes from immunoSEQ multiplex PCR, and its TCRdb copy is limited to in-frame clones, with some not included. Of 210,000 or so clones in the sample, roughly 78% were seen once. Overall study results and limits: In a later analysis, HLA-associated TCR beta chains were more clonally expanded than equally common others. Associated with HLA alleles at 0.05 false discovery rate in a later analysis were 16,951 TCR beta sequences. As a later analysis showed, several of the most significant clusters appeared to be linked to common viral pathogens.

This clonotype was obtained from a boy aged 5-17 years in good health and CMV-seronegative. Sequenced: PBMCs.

In nucleotides, the CDR3 is TGTGCCAGCAGCCCAATACAGGGGCACGGGGAGCTGTTTTTT. Translating it yields CASSPIQGHGELFF. V gene TRBV7-9 combines with J gene TRBJ2-2, with TRBD1 matching 7 bases. Germline lookup yields CDR1 SEHNR and CDR2 FQNEAQ (reference sequence). CDR3 length: 14 amino acids. With V trimmed by 5 bases and J by 7 bases, 7 bases remained unmatched.